This T cell receptor beta chain is drawn from a study of blood T cell repertoires in COVID-19. In the study overall: Both acute and convalescent COVID-19 samples were obtained from the United States, Italy and Spain. The cDNA or gDNA used as material had been derived from T cells, B-cell-depleted T cells, or PBMCs.

This clone was picked up a small number of times. In the authors' workflow: Nucleated cell counts were estimated from reference gene primer amplification. Assay: immunoSEQ multiplex PCR; the TCRdb copy retains only in-frame clones and omits some. V and J calls and clone size are as listed in that table; D and trimming were resolved from the DNA. The sample records some 51,000 clones, 90% being singletons. The specimen was peripheral blood. This TCR derives from a man in his forties with acute or convalescent COVID-19.

The CDR3 loop is CASSTQLGRGKADTQYF. The CDR3 bases are TGTGCCAGCAGCACACAGTTGGGTAGGGGCAAGGCAGATACGCAGTATTTT. V usage is TRBV7-2 and J usage is TRBJ2-3, with TRBD1 as a possible D gene (5 bases). Germline V gives CDR1 SGHTA, CDR2 FQGNSA. Between the trimmed V and J ends, which lost 5 bases and 4 bases, there was a span of 22 bases. This CDR3 has 17 amino acids. Complete variable domain (other parts from reference TRBV7-2 and TRBJ2-3): GAGVSQSPSNKVTEKGKDVELRCDPISGHTALYWYRQSLGQGLEFLIYFQGNSAPDKSGLPSDRFSAERTGGSVSTLTIQRTQQEDSAVYLCASSTQLGRGKADTQYFGPGTRLTVL.